This T cell receptor (beta chain) is drawn from a study of T cell repertoires in cytomegalovirus infection. Overall study results and limits: Dominating the ex vivo response were TCR beta clonotypes that were CMV-specific and HLA-C-restricted. Summed frequency of public TCR beta families distinguished CMV carriers with the relevant HLA.

Details on this clonotype: The antigen is undetermined.

Germline CDR1 is LGHNA and CDR2 is YSLEER. The CDR3 totals 17 residues. Trimming left V 1 base short and J 2 bases short, with 16 bases between. TCRdb analysed the reads with MiXCR anew, one entry per CDR3 protein. The table shows some 300,000 distinct CDR3 sequences, with 15% to 20% occurring only once. The TCR was taken from a human donor in good health (CMV status not recorded). Some clones in this sample may be carry-over from other donors' samples. Sequencing was done on a sample of PBMCs. This sequence joins TRBV4-3 and TRBJ2-3; D is possibly TRBD1 (6 bases). The chain's CDR3 is CASSQGVAGVYTDTQYF. The CDR3, as DNA: TGCGCCAGCAGCCAAGGAGTGGCAGGGGTTTACACAGATACGCAGTATTTT.